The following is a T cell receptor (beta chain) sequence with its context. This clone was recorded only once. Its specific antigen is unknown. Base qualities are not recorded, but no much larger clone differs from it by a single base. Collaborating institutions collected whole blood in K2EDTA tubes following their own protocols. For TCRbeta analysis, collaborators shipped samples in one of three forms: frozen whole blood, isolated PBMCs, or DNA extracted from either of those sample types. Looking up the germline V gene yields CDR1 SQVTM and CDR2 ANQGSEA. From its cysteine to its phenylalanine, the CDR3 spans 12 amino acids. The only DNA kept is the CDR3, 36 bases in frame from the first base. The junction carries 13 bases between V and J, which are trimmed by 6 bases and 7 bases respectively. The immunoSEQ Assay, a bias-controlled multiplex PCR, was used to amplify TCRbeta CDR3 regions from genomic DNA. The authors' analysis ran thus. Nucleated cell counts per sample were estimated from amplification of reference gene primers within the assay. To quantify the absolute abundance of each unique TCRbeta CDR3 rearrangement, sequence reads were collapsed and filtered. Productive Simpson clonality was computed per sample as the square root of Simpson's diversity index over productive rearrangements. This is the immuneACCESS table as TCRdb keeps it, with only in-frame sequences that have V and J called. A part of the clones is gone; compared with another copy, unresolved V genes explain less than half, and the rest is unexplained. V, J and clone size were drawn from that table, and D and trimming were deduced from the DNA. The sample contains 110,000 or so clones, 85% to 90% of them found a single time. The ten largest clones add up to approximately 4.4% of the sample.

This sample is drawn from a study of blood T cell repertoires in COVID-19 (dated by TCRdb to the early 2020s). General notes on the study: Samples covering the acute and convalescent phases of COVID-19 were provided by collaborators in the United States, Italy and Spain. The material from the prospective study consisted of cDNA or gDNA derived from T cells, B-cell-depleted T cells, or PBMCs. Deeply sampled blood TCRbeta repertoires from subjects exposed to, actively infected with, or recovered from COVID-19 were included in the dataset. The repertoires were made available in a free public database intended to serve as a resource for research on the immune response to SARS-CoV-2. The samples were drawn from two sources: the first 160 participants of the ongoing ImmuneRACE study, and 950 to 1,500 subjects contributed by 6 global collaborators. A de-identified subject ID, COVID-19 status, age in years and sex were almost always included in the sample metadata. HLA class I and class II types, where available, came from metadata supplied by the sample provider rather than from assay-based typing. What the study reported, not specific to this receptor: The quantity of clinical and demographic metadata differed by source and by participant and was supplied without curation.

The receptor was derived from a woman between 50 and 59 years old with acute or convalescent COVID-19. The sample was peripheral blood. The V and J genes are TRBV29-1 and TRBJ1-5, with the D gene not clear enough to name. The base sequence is TGCAGCGTGTTACAATCGGGGCAGCCCCAGCATTTT. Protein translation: CSVLQSGQPQHF.